This T cell receptor beta chain was recorded in a study of cytomegalovirus exposure and HLA in healthy donors. Comment on this clone: Its antigen is as yet unknown.

The PCR was carried out with 60 Vbeta primers and 13 Jbeta primers. The table came from immunoSEQ multiplex PCR; TCRdb's copy has only in-frame clones and leaves some out. The repertoire has 170,000 or so clones, 80% of them found once; the top ten carry 1%. Germline loops: CDR1 LGHNA, CDR2 YSLEER. CDR3 size: 14 residues. The V end lost 4 bases, the J end lost 3 bases, and 12 bases lay between the germline ends. Study outcomes and limitations: TRBV6-2, TRBV6-3 and some other V segments were excluded as indistinguishable.

Sequenced sample: PBMCs. The chain employs TRBV4-3 and TRBJ1-1; D remains unclear. This clonotype originated in a woman in her 50s in good health and CMV-seropositive. The CDR3 loop is CASSLRFMDTEAFF. The CDR3, as DNA: TGCGCCAGCAGCCTCAGGTTTATGGACACTGAAGCTTTCTTT.